Listed below are T cell receptor beta chains from one sample, sequenced in a study of cytomegalovirus exposure and HLA in healthy donors. The assay was immunoSEQ multiplex PCR, and TCRdb's table has in-frame clones only and misses some. Its table lists tens of thousands of clones. Sequenced: PBMCs. These receptors were taken from a man aged 50 or older in good health and CMV-seronegative. Each CDR3 is given with its conserved first and last residue. A D gene is named only where the DNA matches it firmly.

j_call d_call v_call cdr3_aa cdr3_nt
TRBJ2-7 TRBD2 TRBV6-5 CASSAGGGRSYEQYF TGTGCCAGCAGCGCGGGGGGAGGCCGCTCCTACGAGCAGTACTTC
TRBJ2-5 . TRBV11-1 CASSLWQQETQYF TGTGCCAGCAGCTTATGGCAGCAAGAGACCCAGTACTTC
TRBJ2-7 . TRBV7-9 CASSLFAGGSYEQYF TGTGCCAGCAGCTTATTCGCTGGGGGCAGCTACGAGCAGTACTTC
TRBJ1-1 . TRBV18 CASSSRNTEAFF TGTGCCAGCTCATCCAGGAACACTGAAGCTTTCTTT
TRBJ1-2 TRBD1 TRBV6-6 CASSYYPQGDGYTF TGTGCCAGCAGTTATTACCCACAGGGGGATGGCTACACCTTC
TRBJ2-7 . TRBV25-1 CASSEFRRGRPSYEQYF TGTGCCAGCAGTGAATTTAGGAGGGGGCGACCCTCCTACGAGCAGTACTTC
TRBJ1-5 TRBD1 TRBV10-3 CAISETGQNYQPQHF TGTGCCATCAGTGAGACGGGACAGAATTATCAGCCCCAGCATTTT
TRBJ2-1 . TRBV6-5 CASGTSIPHGEQFF TGTGCCAGCGGGACATCGATCCCACATGGAGAGCAGTTCTTC
TRBJ1-3 . TRBV7-9 CASSFEGVRLNTIYF TGTGCCAGCAGCTTTGAGGGGGTTCGTCTAAACACCATATATTTT
TRBJ1-3 . TRBV6-5 CASSLNRFMQGNTIYF TGTGCCAGCAGTTTAAACAGGTTTATGCAAGGAAACACCATATATTTT
TRBJ1-5 TRBD1 TRBV29-1 CSVGQGNQPQHF TGCAGCGTTGGACAGGGAAATCAGCCCCAGCATTTT
TRBJ1-2 TRBD1 TRBV7-2 CASSEGTAGYGYTF TGTGCCAGCAGCGAAGGGACAGCGGGCTATGGCTACACCTTC
TRBJ2-7 . TRBV4-1 CASSQEKAPVAEQYF TGCGCCAGCAGCCAAGAGAAAGCCCCCGTAGCCGAGCAGTACTTC
TRBJ2-1 TRBD2 TRBV5-1 CASSLGGTSVDNEQFF TGCGCCAGCAGCTTGGGAGGGACTAGCGTAGACAATGAGCAGTTCTTC
TRBJ2-7 . TRBV6-5 CASSYSTGDYEQYF TGTGCCAGCAGTTACTCGACGGGGGATTACGAGCAGTACTTC
TRBJ2-7 TRBD1 TRBV11-2 CASSPRGQVPYEQYF TGTGCCAGCAGCCCCCGAGGACAGGTCCCCTACGAGCAGTACTTC
TRBJ1-3 TRBD1 TRBV28 CASSLAGQGAKGNTIYF TGTGCCAGCAGTCTAGCAGGACAGGGGGCCAAAGGAAACACCATATATTTT
TRBJ2-5 TRBD2 TRBV15 CATSREPGGGETQYF TGTGCCACCAGCAGAGAACCGGGGGGAGGGGAGACCCAGTACTTC
TRBJ2-1 TRBD1 TRBV9 CASSAPGQGSRGAADEQFF TGTGCCAGCAGCGCCCCGGGACAGGGATCTAGAGGGGCCGCGGATGAGCAGTTCTTC
TRBJ1-4 . TRBV5-1 CASSLVGATNEKLFF TGCGCCAGCAGCTTGGTCGGGGCAACTAATGAAAAACTGTTTTTT
TRBJ2-5 . TRBV6-1 CASSSTGQETQYF TGTGCCAGCAGTTCTACAGGCCAGGAGACCCAGTACTTC
TRBJ2-5 . TRBV7-3 CASSPQGGTQYF TGTGCCAGCAGCCCTCAGGGGGGGACCCAGTACTTC
TRBJ2-2 . TRBV5-1 CASSLATGETGELFF TGCGCCAGCAGCTTGGCCACCGGGGAAACCGGGGAGCTGTTTTTT
TRBJ2-7 . TRBV7-3 CASSLNMEGEQYF TGTGCCAGCAGCTTAAATATGGAGGGCGAGCAGTACTTC
TRBJ1-5 . TRBV7-9 CASSETGVSNQPQHF TGTGCCAGCAGCGAAACCGGGGTGAGCAATCAGCCCCAGCATTTT
TRBJ2-2 . TRBV10-1 CASSEGRAEGTGELFF TGCGCCAGCAGTGAGGGGAGAGCAGAGGGCACCGGGGAGCTGTTTTTT
TRBJ2-3 . TRBV2 CASSADLADTQYF TGTGCCAGCAGTGCTGATCTAGCAGATACGCAGTATTTT
TRBJ1-6 TRBD1 TRBV2 CASSGQGGSPLHF TGTGCCAGCAGTGGACAGGGTGGTTCACCCCTCCACTTT
TRBJ1-1 . TRBV27 CASSKTLNTEAFF TGTGCCAGCAGTAAGACACTGAACACTGAAGCTTTCTTT
TRBJ1-1 TRBD1 TRBV28 CASSRQGVLMNTEAFF TGTGCCAGCAGCAGACAGGGAGTTTTAATGAACACTGAAGCTTTCTTT